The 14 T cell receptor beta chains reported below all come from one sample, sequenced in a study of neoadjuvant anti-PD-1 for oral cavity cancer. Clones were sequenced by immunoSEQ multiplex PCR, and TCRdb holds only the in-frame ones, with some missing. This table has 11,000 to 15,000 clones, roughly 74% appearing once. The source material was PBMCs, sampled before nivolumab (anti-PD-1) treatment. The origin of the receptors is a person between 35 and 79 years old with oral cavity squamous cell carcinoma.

The CDR3 DNA reads TGTGCCAGCAGTTCCCGACAGGTATGGAACCCACCTCCCCTTTTCGAGCAGTACTTC. This codes for CASSSRQVWNPPPLFEQYF. This chain joins TRBV28 and TRBJ2-7; D might be TRBD1 (6 bases). Trimming took off 4 bases at V and 6 bases at J, with 31 bases between the two ends. The CDR3 covers 19 residues. Per the germline V gene, CDR1 is MDHEN and CDR2 is SYDVKM.

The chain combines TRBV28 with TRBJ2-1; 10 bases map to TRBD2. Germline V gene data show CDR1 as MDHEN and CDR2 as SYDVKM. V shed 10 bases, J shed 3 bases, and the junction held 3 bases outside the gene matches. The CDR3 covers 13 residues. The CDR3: CATASGSYNEQFF. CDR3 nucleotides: TGTGCCACCGCTAGCGGGAGCTACAATGAGCAGTTCTTC.

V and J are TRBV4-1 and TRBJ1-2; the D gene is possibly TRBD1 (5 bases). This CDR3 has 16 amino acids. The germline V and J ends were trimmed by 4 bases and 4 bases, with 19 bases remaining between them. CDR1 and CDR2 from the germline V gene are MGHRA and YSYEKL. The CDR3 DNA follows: TGCGCCAGCAGCCGCATTCCGGGGCCCGGGGGCTATGGCTACACCTTC. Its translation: CASSRIPGPGGYGYTF.

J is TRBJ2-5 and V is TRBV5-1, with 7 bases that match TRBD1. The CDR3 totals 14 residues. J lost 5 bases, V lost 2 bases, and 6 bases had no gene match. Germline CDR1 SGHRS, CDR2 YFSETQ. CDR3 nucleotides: TGCGCCAGCAGCTTACAGGGGATAGGGGAGACCCAGTACTTC. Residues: CASSLQGIGETQYF.

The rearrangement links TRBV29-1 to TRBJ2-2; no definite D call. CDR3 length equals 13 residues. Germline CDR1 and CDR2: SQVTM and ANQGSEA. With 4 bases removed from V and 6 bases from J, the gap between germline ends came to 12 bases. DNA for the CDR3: TGCAGCGTTGGAAATCGACAAGCCGGGGAGCTGTTTTTT. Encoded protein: CSVGNRQAGELFF.

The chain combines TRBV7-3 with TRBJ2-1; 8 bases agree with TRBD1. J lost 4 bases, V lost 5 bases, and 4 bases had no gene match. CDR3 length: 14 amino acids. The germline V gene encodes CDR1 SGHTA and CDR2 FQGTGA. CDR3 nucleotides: TGTGCCAGCAGCGGAACAGGGGGGTACAATGAGCAGTTCTTC. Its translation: CASSGTGGYNEQFF.

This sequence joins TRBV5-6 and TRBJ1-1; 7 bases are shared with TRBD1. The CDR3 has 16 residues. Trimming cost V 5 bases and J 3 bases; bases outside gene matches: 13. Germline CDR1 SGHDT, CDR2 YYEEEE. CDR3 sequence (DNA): TGTGCCAGCAGTTCACTTTCTGCCCAGGGGGACACTGAAGCTTTCTTT. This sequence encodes CASSSLSAQGDTEAFF.

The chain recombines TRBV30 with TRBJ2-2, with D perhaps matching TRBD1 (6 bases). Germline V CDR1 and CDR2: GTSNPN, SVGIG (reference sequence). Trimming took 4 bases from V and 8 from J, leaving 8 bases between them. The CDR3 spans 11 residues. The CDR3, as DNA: TGTGCCTGGAAGAGGGGGGGGGAGCTGTTTTTT. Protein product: CAWKRGGELFF.

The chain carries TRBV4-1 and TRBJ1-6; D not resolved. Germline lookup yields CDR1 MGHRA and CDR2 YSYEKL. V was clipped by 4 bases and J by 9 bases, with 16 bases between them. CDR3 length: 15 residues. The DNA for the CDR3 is TGCGCCAGCAGCCCCGATCCCGGGGTGGGTTCACCCCTCCACTTT. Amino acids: CASSPDPGVGSPLHF.

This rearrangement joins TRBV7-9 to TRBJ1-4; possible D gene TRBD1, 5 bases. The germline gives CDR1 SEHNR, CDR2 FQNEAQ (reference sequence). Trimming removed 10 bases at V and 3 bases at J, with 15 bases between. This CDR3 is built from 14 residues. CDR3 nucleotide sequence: TGTGCCACAGAGGGAAAGGGGCCTAATGAAAAACTGTTTTTT. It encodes CATEGKGPNEKLFF.

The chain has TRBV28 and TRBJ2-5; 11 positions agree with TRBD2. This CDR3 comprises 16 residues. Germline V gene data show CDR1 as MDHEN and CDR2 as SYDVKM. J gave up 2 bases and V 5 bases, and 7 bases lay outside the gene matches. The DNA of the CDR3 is TGTGCCAGCAGTCCGCCTAGCGGGAGGTCGCAAGAGACCCAGTACTTC. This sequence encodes CASSPPSGRSQETQYF.

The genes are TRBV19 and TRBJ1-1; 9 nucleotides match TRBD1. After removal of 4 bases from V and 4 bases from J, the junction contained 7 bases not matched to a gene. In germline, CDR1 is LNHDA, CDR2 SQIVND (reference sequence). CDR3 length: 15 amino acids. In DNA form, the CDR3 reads TGTGCCAGTAGTAGCCGGGACAGGGTTTTCACTGAAGCTTTCTTT. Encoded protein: CASSSRDRVFTEAFF.

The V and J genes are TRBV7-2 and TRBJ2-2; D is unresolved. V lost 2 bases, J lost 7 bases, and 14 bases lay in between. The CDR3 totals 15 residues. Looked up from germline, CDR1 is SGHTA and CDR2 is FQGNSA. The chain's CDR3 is CASSLRIDLRGELFF. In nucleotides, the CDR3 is TGTGCCAGCAGCTTACGGATTGATCTTCGCGGGGAGCTGTTTTTT.

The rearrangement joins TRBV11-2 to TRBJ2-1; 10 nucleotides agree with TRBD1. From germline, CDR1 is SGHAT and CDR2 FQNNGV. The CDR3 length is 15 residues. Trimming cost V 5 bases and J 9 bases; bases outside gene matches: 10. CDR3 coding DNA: TGTGCCAGCAGCCCCCGGGGGGACAGGGGAACTGAGCAGTTCTTC. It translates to CASSPRGDRGTEQFF.